This T cell receptor (beta chain) appears in the sequencing data of a study of blood T cell repertoires in COVID-19. In germline, CDR1 is SGHDT, CDR2 YYEEEE. The CDR3 is made up of 16 amino acids. V dropped 4 bases and J dropped 2 bases, with 16 bases sitting between them. This clone was detected many times. Assay used: immunoSEQ multiplex PCR; TCRdb lists only in-frame clones, some missing. This table has around 360,000 clones, roughly 87% appearing once. The origin of this receptor is a woman in her twenties or thirties who had recovered from COVID-19. The sequencing sample was made of PBMCs or T cells enriched from blood (not recorded which). This chain uses TRBV5-6 with TRBJ1-3; possibly TRBD1 for D (5 bases). The CDR3 DNA sequence: TGTGCCAGCAGCCTCACGGACACGGCGGCTGGAAACACCATATATTTT. Protein: CASSLTDTAAGNTIYF.